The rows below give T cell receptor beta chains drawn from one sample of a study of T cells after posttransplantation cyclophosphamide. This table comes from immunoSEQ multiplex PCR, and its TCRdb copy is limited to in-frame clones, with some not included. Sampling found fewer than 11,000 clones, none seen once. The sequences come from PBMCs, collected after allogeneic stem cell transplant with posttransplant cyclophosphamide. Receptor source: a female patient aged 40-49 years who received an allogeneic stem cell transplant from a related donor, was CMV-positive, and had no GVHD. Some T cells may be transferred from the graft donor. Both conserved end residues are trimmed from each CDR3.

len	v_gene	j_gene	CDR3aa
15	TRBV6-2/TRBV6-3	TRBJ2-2	ASSHGRGGRSVGELF
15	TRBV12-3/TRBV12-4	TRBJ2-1	ASSLAMTRGPRHEQF
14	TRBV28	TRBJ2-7	ASSTVQLTVSYEQY
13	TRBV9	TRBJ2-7	VFIFRQGTAYEQY
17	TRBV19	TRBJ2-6	ASSIGFDRGRTGANVLT
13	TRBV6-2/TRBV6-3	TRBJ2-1	ASRLRQGTRNEQF
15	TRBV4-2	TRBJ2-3	ASSQGVKAGGTDTQY
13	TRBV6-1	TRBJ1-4	ASSAFPGQGEKLF
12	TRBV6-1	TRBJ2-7	ASSDTAQLYEQY
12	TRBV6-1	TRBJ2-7	ASSEAWAPYEQY
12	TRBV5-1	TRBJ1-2	ASSAGQGARGYT
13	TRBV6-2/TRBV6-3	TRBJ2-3	ASRQSGGPRDTQY
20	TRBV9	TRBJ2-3	ASSVDPGASGGASLSTDTQY